Presented here are 4 T cell receptor beta chains from one specimen sequenced in a study of cytomegalovirus exposure and HLA in healthy donors. PCR involved 60 Vbeta and 13 Jbeta primers. Assay: immunoSEQ multiplex PCR; the TCRdb copy retains only in-frame clones and omits some. The sample has 55,000 to 70,000 clones, 68% seen once. Sequencing was performed on PBMCs. Receptors originate from a middle-aged man in good health and CMV-seropositive.

V and J are TRBV6-1 and TRBJ2-5, with 9 bases matching TRBD1. V lost 4 bases to trimming and J lost 4 bases; unmatched junction nucleotides: 7. The germline V gene encodes CDR1 MNHNS and CDR2 SASEGT. This CDR3 contains 15 residues. CDR3 sequence (DNA): TGTGCCAGCAGTGGAGGAGGACAGGGGAGAGAGACCCAGTACTTC. It specifies CASSGGGQGRETQYF.

The gene calls are TRBV6-1 and TRBJ1-5; 8 bases align to TRBD1. The CDR3 length is 15 residues. V was pared by 3 bases and J by 6 bases, with 7 bases of the junction left unmatched. CDR1 MNHNS and CDR2 SASEGT come from the germline V gene. The CDR3, as DNA: TGTGCCAGCAGTGAGCAGGGGGCTATGGGTCAGCCCCAGCATTTT. Residues: CASSEQGAMGQPQHF.

Concerning this clone: The sample holds other DNA sequences that translate to the same CDR3. This chain joins TRBV2 and TRBJ2-7; 7 bases are shared with TRBD1. The CDR3 is 13 amino acids. V lost 4 bases and J lost 4; bases outside the gene matches: 4. Germline V gene lookup returns CDR1 SNHLY and CDR2 FYNNEI. CDR3 sequence: CASSGQGVYEQYF. CDR3 sequence (DNA): TGTGCCAGCAGTGGGCAGGGGGTATACGAGCAGTACTTC.

The gene calls are TRBV2 and TRBJ2-4, with 9 bases aligning to TRBD1. V lost 1 base and J lost 6; bases outside the gene matches: 1. The CDR3 has 14 residues. Germline V gives CDR1 SNHLY, CDR2 FYNNEI. The CDR3 DNA reads TGTGCCAGCAGTGAAGACAGGGGGCTAAACATTCAGTACTTC. This sequence encodes CASSEDRGLNIQYF. Together with reference TRBV2 and TRBJ2-4, the CDR3 gives the full variable domain: EPEVTQTPSHQVTQMGQEVILRCVPISNHLYFYWYRQILGQKVEFLVSFYNNEISEKSEIFDDQFSVERPDGSNFTLKIRSTKLEDSAMYFCASSEDRGLNIQYFGAGTRLSVL.